The 5 T cell receptor beta chains below all came from one sample that was sequenced in a study of blood T cells in healthy people across ages. For the second PCR, which ran for roughly 6 to 12 cycles, a sample-barcoded 5' primer and a J-beta primer mix were used. TCRdb recomputed calls from the 5' RACE reads with MiXCR, one row per CDR3 protein. This table holds more than 900,000 distinct CDR3 sequences, 20% to 25% found once. These same records also appear under a second study, on T cells of mothers and their children.

Sequencing was done on a sample of blood. These receptor sequences come from a girl aged 2 to 10 in good health.

This clonotype came up once. A read error may produce the germline difference seen at one junction end. The chain employs TRBV6-5 and TRBJ1-2; TRBD1 agrees at 7 bases. The CDR3 has 18 residues. Germline CDR1 and CDR2: MNHEY and SVGAGI. CDR3 protein: CASGYSSLRGSPEDGYTF. The CDR3 DNA reads TGTGCCAGCGGTTACTCGAGTCTCAGGGGGTCTCCTGAGGATGGCTACACCTTC.

V gene TRBV14 combines with J gene TRBJ2-2; possibly TRBD2 for D (7 bases). The length of the CDR3 is 19 residues. V dropped 0 bases and J dropped 7 bases, with 24 bases sitting between them. Germline CDR1 and CDR2: SGHDN and FVKESK. CDR3 DNA sequence: TGTGCCAGCAGCCAAGATTTACGGGGGGCGCCCCCATCGGGCGGGGAGCTGTTTTTT. Its protein product is CASSQDLRGAPPSGGELFF.

The CDR3 here is CASSFTGGSGWGTDTQYF. CDR3 DNA sequence: TGTGCCAGCAGTTTCACCGGTGGGAGCGGTTGGGGCACAGATACGCAGTATTTT. The gene calls are TRBV12-3 or TRBV12-4 and TRBJ2-3, with a tentative D call TRBD2 (5 bases). The V gene lost 3 bases and the J gene lost 1 base, with 20 bases spanning the gap. This CDR3 region has 18 residues.

This clonotype was observed a handful of times. The junction does not match germline at one end; this may be a read error. The chain joins TRBV5-1 to TRBJ2-2; D perhaps matches TRBD1 (6 bases). Germline assignment: CDR1 SGHRS and CDR2 YFSETQ. The CDR3 is made up of 15 amino acids. The CDR3 region is CASSLGQINTRELFF. CDR3 sequence (DNA): TGCGCCAGCAGTCTCGGACAGATCAACACCCGGGAGCTGTTTTTT.

This clonotype was counted between two and nine times. This chain connects TRBV5-1 to TRBJ2-7, with D possibly being TRBD2 (5 bases). The CDR3 sequence is 14 residues long. The germline gives CDR1 SGHRS, CDR2 YFSETQ. V was cut by 0 bases and J by 7 bases, with 14 bases left in between. CDR3: CASSLDGNTQEQYF. The CDR3 region has the DNA TGCGCCAGCAGCTTGGACGGGAACACACAAGAGCAGTACTTC.